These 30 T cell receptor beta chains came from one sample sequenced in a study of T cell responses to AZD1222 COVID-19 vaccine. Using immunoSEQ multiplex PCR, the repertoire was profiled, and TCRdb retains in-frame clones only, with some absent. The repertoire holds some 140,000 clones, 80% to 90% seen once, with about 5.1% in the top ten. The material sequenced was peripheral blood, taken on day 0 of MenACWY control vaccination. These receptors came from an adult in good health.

The CDR3 region has the DNA TGTGCCAGTCACCACCCCCCGCTAGCGGGGGAAGGCGAGCAGTACGTC. Its translation is CASHHPPLAGEGEQYV. The rearrangement joins TRBV27 to TRBJ2-7; TRBD2 agrees at 10 bases. Germline V gives CDR1 MNHEY, CDR2 SMNVEV (reference sequence). Losses at the gene ends were 9 bases for V and 6 bases for J; bases not matched to a gene: 17. The CDR3 runs 16 residues.

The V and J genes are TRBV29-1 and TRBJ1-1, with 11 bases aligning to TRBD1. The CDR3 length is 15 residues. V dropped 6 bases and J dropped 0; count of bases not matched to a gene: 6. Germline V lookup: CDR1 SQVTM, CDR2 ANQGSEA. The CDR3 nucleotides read TGCAGCGTGCACTGGACAGGGGGCATGAACACTGAAGCTTTCTTT. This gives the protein CSVHWTGGMNTEAFF.

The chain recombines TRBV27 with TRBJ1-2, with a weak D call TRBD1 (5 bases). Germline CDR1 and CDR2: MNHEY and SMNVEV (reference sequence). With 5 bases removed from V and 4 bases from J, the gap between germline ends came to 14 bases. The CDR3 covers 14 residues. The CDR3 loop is CASSIRTGLYGYTF. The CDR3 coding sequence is TGTGCCAGCAGTATAAGAACAGGACTCTATGGCTACACCTTC.

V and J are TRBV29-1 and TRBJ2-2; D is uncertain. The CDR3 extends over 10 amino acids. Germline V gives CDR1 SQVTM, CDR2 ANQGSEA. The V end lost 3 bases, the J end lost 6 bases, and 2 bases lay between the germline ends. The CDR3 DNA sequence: TGCAGCGTTGACGCCGGGGAGCTGTTTTTT. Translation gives CSVDAGELFF.

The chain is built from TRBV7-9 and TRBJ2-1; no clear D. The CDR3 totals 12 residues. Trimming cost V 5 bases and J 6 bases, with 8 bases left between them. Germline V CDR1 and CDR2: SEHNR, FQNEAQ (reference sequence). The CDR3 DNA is TGTGCCAGCAGCCTATTTAGCAATGAGCAGTTCTTC. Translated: CASSLFSNEQFF.

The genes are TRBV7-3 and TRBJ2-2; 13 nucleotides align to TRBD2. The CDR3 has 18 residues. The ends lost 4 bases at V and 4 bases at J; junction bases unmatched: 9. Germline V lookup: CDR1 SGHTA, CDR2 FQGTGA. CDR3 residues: CASSSSQLAGGGTGELFF. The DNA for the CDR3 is TGTGCCAGCAGCTCATCTCAACTAGCGGGAGGGGGCACCGGGGAGCTGTTTTTT.

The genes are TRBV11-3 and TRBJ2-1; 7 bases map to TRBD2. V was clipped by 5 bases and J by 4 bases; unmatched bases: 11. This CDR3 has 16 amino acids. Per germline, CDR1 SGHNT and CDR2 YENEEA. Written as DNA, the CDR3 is TGTGCCAGCAGCAACGGAGGGCTAGCGGCTTACAATGAGCAGTTCTTC. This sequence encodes CASSNGGLAAYNEQFF.

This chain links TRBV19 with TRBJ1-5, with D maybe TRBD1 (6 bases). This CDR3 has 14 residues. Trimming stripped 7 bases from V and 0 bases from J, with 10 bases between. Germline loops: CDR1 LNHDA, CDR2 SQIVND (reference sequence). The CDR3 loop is CASKDSYSNQPQHF. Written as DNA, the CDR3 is TGTGCCAGTAAGGACAGCTATAGCAATCAGCCCCAGCATTTT. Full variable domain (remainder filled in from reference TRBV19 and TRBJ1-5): DGGITQSPKYLFRKEGQNVTLSCEQNLNHDAMYWYRQDPGQGLRLIYYSQIVNDFQKGDIAEGYSVSREKKESFPLTVTSAQKNPTAFYLCASKDSYSNQPQHFGDGTRLSIL.

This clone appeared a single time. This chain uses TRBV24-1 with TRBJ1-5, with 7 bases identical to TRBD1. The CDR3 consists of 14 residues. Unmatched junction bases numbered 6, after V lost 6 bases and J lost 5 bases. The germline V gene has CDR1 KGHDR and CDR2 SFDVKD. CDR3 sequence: CATSSDRVDQPQHF. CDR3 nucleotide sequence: TGTGCCACCAGTTCCGACAGGGTTGATCAGCCCCAGCATTTT.

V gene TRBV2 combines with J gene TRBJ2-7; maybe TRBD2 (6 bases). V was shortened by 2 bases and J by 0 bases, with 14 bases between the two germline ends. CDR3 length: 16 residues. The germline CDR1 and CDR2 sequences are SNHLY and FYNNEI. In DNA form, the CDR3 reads TGTGCCAGCAGTGAACCGGGAGCGATGAGCTCCTACGAGCAGTACTTC. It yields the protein CASSEPGAMSSYEQYF.

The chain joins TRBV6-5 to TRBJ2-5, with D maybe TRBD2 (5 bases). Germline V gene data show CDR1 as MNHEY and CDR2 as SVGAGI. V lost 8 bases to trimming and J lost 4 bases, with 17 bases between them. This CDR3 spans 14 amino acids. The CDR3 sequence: CASSRMVRGETQYF. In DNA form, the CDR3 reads TGTGCCAGCTCTAGGATGGTTCGGGGAGAGACCCAGTACTTC.

The DNA of the CDR3 is TGTGCCAGCAGCTTAACCGGGGGGGCTGGCTATGGCTACACCTTC. Translating gives CASSLTGGAGYGYTF. The gene calls are TRBV7-3 and TRBJ1-2; a possible D gene is TRBD1 (6 bases). The V end lost 0 bases, the J end lost 4 bases, and 12 bases lay between the germline ends. Germline V CDR1 and CDR2: SGHTA, FQGTGA. The length of the CDR3 is 15 residues.

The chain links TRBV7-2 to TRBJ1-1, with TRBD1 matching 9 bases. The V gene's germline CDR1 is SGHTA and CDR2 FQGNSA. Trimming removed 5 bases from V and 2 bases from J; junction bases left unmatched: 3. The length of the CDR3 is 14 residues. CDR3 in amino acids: CASSAGQGNTEAFF. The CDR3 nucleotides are TGTGCCAGCAGCGCGGGACAGGGAAACACTGAAGCTTTCTTT.

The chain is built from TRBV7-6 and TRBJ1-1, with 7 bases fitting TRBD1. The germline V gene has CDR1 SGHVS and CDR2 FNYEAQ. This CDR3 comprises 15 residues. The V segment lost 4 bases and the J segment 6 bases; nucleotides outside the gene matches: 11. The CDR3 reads CASSSTPRQGAEAFF. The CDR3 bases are TGTGCCAGCAGCTCCACCCCCCGACAGGGAGCTGAAGCTTTCTTT.

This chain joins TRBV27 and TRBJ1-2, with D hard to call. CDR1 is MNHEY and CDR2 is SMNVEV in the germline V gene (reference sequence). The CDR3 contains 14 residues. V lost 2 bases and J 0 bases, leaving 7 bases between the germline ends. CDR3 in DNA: TGTGCCAGCAGTTTAGCCCAGACTAACTATGGCTACACCTTC. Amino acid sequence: CASSLAQTNYGYTF.

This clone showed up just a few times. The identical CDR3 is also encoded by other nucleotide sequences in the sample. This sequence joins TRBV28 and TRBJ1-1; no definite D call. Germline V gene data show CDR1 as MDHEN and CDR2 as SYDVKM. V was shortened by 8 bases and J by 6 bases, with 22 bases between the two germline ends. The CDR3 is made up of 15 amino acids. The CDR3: CASSPQGLAIAEAFF. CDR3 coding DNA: TGTGCCAGCTCCCCGCAAGGGCTGGCAATCGCTGAAGCTTTCTTT.

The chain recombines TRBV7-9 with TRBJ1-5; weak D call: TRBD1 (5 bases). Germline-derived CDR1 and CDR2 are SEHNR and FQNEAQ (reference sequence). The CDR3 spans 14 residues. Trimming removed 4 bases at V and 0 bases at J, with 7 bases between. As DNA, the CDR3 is TGTGCCAGCAGCTCGACAGATAGCAATCAGCCCCAGCATTTT. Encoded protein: CASSSTDSNQPQHF.

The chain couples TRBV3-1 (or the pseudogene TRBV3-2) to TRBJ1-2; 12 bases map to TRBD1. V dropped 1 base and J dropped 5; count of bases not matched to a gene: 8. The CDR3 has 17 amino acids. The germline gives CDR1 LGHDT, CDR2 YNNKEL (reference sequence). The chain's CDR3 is CASSQVGQGAFPYGYTF. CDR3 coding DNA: TGTGCCAGCAGCCAAGTGGGACAGGGGGCATTTCCATATGGCTACACCTTC.

The CDR3 DNA reads TGTGCCAGCAGCTTGGCCAGCGAAGAGACCCAGTACTTC. Its translation is CASSLASEETQYF. This chain links TRBV5-4 with TRBJ2-5, with D hard to call. This CDR3 has 13 amino acids. V dropped 0 bases and J dropped 3 bases, with 6 bases sitting between them. Germline V gene sequence: CDR1 SGHNT, CDR2 YYREEE (reference sequence).

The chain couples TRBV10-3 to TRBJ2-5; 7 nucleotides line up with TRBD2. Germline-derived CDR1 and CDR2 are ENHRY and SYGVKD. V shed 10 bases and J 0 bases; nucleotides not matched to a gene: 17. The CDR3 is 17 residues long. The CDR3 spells CATGVRLAGAYQETQYF. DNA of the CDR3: TGTGCCACCGGCGTAAGACTAGCAGGCGCCTACCAAGAGACCCAGTACTTC.

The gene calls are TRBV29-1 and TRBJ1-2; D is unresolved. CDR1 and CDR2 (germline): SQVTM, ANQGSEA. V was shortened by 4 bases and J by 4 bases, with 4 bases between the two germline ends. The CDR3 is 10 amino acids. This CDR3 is CSVAGYGYTF. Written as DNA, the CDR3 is TGCAGCGTTGCAGGCTATGGCTACACCTTC.

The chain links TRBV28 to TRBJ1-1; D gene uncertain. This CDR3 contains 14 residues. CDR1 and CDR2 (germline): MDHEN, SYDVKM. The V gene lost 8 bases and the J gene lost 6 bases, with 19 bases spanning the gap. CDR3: CASQGGSRAAEAFF. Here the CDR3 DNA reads TGTGCCAGCCAAGGTGGCAGTCGGGCAGCTGAAGCTTTCTTT. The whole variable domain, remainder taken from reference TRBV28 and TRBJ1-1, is DVKVTQSSRYLVKRTGEKVFLECVQDMDHENMFWYRQDPGLGLRLIYFSYDVKMKEKGDIPEGYSVSREKKERFSLILESASTNQTSMYLCASQGGSRAAEAFFGQGTRLTVV.

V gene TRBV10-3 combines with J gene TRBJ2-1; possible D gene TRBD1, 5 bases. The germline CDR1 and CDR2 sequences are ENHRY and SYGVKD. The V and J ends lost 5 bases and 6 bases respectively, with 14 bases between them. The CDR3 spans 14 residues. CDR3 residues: CAISFKDRGNEQFF. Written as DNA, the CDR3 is TGTGCCATCAGTTTCAAGGATAGGGGCAATGAGCAGTTCTTC.

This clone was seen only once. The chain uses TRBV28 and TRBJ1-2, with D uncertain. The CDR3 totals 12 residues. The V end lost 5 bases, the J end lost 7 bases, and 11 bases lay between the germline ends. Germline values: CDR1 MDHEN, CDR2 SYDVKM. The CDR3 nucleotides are TGTGCCAGCAGTACTAGTTCGAGTGGCTACACCTTC. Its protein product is CASSTSSSGYTF.

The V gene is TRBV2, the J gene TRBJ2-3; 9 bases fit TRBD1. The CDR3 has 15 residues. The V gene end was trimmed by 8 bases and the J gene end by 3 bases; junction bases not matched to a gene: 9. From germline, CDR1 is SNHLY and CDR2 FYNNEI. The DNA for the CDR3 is TGTGCCAGCGCCCACCGGGACAGGGAAACAGATACGCAGTATTTT. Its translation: CASAHRDRETDTQYF.

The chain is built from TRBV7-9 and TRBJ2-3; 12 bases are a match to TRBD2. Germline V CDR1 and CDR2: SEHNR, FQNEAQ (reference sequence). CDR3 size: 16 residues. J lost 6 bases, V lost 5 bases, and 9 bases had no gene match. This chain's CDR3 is CASSGGLAGSRDTQYF. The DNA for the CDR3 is TGTGCCAGCAGCGGTGGACTAGCGGGAAGCAGGGATACGCAGTATTTT.

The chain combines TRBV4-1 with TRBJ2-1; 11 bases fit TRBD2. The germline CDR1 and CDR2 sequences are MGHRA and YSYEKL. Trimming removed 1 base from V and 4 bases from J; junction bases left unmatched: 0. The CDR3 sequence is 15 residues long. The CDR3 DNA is TGCGCCAGCAGCCAAGGACTAGCGGGGTACAATGAGCAGTTCTTC. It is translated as CASSQGLAGYNEQFF.

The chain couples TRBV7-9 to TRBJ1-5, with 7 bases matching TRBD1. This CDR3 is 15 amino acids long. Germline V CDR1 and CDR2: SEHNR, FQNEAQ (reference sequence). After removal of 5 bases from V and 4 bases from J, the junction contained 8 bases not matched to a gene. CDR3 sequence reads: CASSLGGTVNQPQHF. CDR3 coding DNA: TGTGCCAGCAGCCTGGGGGGGACAGTAAATCAGCCCCAGCATTTT.

This CDR3 reads CASRGQGTGELFF. The CDR3 coding sequence is TGTGCCAGTAGGGGACAGGGGACCGGGGAGCTGTTTTTT. The chain has TRBV19 and TRBJ2-2; 10 bases fit TRBD1. This CDR3 has 13 residues. The germline V gene has CDR1 LNHDA and CDR2 SQIVND (reference sequence). Trimming took 6 bases from V and 5 from J; bases not matched to a gene: 0.

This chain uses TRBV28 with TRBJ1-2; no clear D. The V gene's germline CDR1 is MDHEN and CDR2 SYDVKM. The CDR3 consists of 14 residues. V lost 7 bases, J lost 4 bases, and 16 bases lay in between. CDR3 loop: CASTTKGPFYGYTF. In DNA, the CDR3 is TGTGCCAGCACCACGAAAGGACCCTTCTATGGCTACACCTTC.